The next 14 T cell receptor beta chains were all read from a single sample in a study of a mutant IDH1 vaccine in newly diagnosed glioma. Measured with immunoSEQ multiplex PCR; TCRdb has only the in-frame clones, and not every one. Of 20,000 to 25,000 clones in the sample, roughly 90% were seen once. The antigens these receptors bind are not known. The time point was: week 11, during vaccination. Doses comprised 300 ug of mutant IDH1 20-mer peptide each, plus topical imiquimod. Sequencing was performed on PBMCs, taken from a glioma patient whose treatment included an IDH1 peptide vaccine. These TCRs come from a woman in her thirties or forties with glioma.

This clone has only a few counts. V usage is TRBV4-1 and J usage is TRBJ1-1; perhaps TRBD1 as D (5 bases). With 1 base removed from V and 6 bases from J, the gap between germline ends came to 9 bases. CDR3 length: 13 amino acids. The germline V gene encodes CDR1 MGHRA and CDR2 YSYEKL. CDR3 in DNA: TGCGCCAGCAGCCAAGTTCGGGACTCTGAAGCTTTCTTT. Translated: CASSQVRDSEAFF.

Here the CDR3 reads CASSQEGMGQGAEKLFF. The DNA of the CDR3 is TGCGCCAGCAGCCAAGAAGGCATGGGACAGGGGGCTGAAAAACTGTTTTTT. The chain is built from TRBV4-3 and TRBJ1-4, with TRBD1 matching 12 bases. The CDR3 extends over 17 amino acids. V lost 0 bases to trimming and J lost 7 bases; unmatched junction nucleotides: 6. Germline V gene data show CDR1 as LGHNA and CDR2 as YSLEER.

V gene TRBV30 combines with J gene TRBJ2-1; D is perhaps TRBD2 (5 bases). Germline V gene lookup returns CDR1 GTSNPN and CDR2 SVGIG (reference sequence). This CDR3 region has 14 residues. V was cut by 0 bases and J by 5 bases, with 11 bases left in between. Here the CDR3 DNA reads TGTGCCTGGAGTGTAGGGCTAGCCCACAATGAGCAGTTCTTC. It is translated as CAWSVGLAHNEQFF. Looking up the rest from reference TRBV30 and TRBJ2-1 gives the full variable domain: SQTIHQWPATLVQPVGSPLSLECTVEGTSNPNLYWYRQAAGRGLQLLFYSVGIGQISSEVPQNLSASRPQDRQFILSSKKLLLSDSGFYLCAWSVGLAHNEQFFGPGTRLTVL.

This clone was seen more than once but under ten times. This rearrangement joins TRBV27 to TRBJ2-1, with unresolved D. The CDR3 is 12 residues long. The V gene's germline CDR1 is MNHEY and CDR2 SMNVEV (reference sequence). Trimming took off 4 bases at V and 12 bases at J, with 13 bases between the two ends. CDR3 bases: TGTGCCAGCAGTTCCTTTGGGGTGGGGCAGTTCTTC. It encodes CASSSFGVGQFF.

The chain carries TRBV5-1 and TRBJ1-6; D remains ambiguous. Germline CDR1 SGHRS, CDR2 YFSETQ. The V and J ends lost 3 bases and 9 bases respectively, with 13 bases between them. This CDR3 is 14 amino acids long. CDR3 loop: CASSSDAGTSPLHF. The DNA of the CDR3 is TGCGCCAGCAGCTCGGATGCCGGCACTTCACCCCTCCACTTT.

The rearrangement links TRBV30 to TRBJ1-2; D perhaps matches TRBD1 (6 bases). V lost 3 bases and J 0 bases, leaving 8 bases between the germline ends. Germline assignment: CDR1 GTSNPN and CDR2 SVGIG (reference sequence). CDR3 length: 13 amino acids. CDR3 sequence: CAWSRGPNYGYTF. CDR3 coding DNA: TGTGCCTGGAGCCGGGGGCCTAACTATGGCTACACCTTC.

The V call is TRBV28, the J call TRBJ2-7, with 7 bases that match TRBD1. Germline V CDR1 and CDR2: MDHEN, SYDVKM. J was trimmed by 3 bases and V by 3 bases; bases with no gene match: 8. There are 15 residues in the CDR3. The CDR3 loop reads CASSFSGGPFYEQYF. For the CDR3, the DNA is TGTGCCAGCAGTTTCTCAGGGGGACCCTTCTACGAGCAGTACTTC.

The chain employs TRBV6-5 and TRBJ2-1; 9 nucleotides agree with TRBD1. The CDR3 sequence is 15 residues long. With 2 bases clipped from V and 7 bases from J, the junction kept 6 bases outside the gene matches. Germline V gene lookup returns CDR1 MNHEY and CDR2 SVGAGI. The CDR3 loop is CASSYTGTGRNEQFF. The CDR3 DNA reads as TGTGCCAGCAGTTACACCGGGACAGGGCGGAATGAGCAGTTCTTC.

The CDR3 nucleotides read TGTGCCAGCAGCCCTCAGCTCACCGGGGAGCTGTTTTTT. This sequence encodes CASSPQLTGELFF. The V gene is TRBV2, the J gene TRBJ2-2; D is uncertain. The CDR3 runs to 13 residues. Deletions cut 6 bases from V and 4 bases from J, with 9 bases between. Germline lookup yields CDR1 SNHLY and CDR2 FYNNEI.

This clone turned up a few times. This chain connects TRBV14 to TRBJ1-1; D is unclear. V was shortened by 1 base and J by 0 bases, with 9 bases between the two germline ends. CDR1 SGHDN and CDR2 FVKESK come from the germline V gene. The CDR3 loop spans 15 amino acids. DNA for the CDR3: TGTGCCAGCAGCCAAGCGGGCAGTTTGAACACTGAAGCTTTCTTT. Translated: CASSQAGSLNTEAFF.

J is TRBJ2-1 and V is TRBV30, with 10 bases lining up with TRBD2. The CDR3 has 15 residues. V shed 8 bases, J shed 2 bases, and the junction held 9 bases outside the gene matches. Germline values: CDR1 GTSNPN, CDR2 SVGIG (reference sequence). The CDR3 here is CAGQALAGTYNEQFF. The CDR3 nucleotides read TGTGCCGGGCAGGCACTAGCGGGGACCTACAATGAGCAGTTCTTC.

This clone was counted a few times. This chain links TRBV4-1 with TRBJ2-5; the D gene is possibly TRBD2 (6 bases). V was pared by 7 bases and J by 1 base, with 16 bases between. This CDR3 region has 15 residues. The germline CDR1 and CDR2 sequences are MGHRA and YSYEKL. CDR3 nucleotide sequence: TGCGCCAGCAAGCATGTGGGCGGGGCCCAAGAGACCCAGTACTTC. It codes for CASKHVGGAQETQYF.

The V call is TRBV4-1, the J call TRBJ1-3; weak D call: TRBD1 (5 bases). This CDR3 spans 15 amino acids. V was shortened by 0 bases and J by 1 base, with 7 bases between the two germline ends. Germline values: CDR1 MGHRA, CDR2 YSYEKL. In DNA, the CDR3 is TGCGCCAGCAGCCAAGAGGGGGGGTCTGGAAACACCATATATTTT. Its protein product is CASSQEGGSGNTIYF.

The CDR3 nucleotides are TGCGCCAGCAGCCAAGTATCCGGACAGGGCAATCAGCCCCAGCATTTT. This translates into CASSQVSGQGNQPQHF. The V call is TRBV4-1, the J call TRBJ1-5; 7 bases agree with TRBD1. This CDR3 region has 16 residues. Germline lookup yields CDR1 MGHRA and CDR2 YSYEKL. After removal of 1 base from V and 2 bases from J, the junction contained 5 bases not matched to a gene.